This T cell receptor (beta chain) was profiled in a study of metastatic and nonmetastatic thyroid tumors. Study information: Patients with malignant and benign thyroid disease provided blood and tumor or nodule tissue, whose repertoires were compared.

The entire patient cohort was treatment-naive prior to thyroid surgery. How the authors handled the data: Between-group CDR3 differences, defined by clinicopathological status, yielded a distant-metastasis classifier for papillary thyroid cancer. TCRdb reanalyzed the PCR reads with MiXCR. TCRdb's processing, not the study's, gives the V and J calls here. The data contain about 22,000 clones, around 20% of them singletons. V was clipped by 0 bases and J by 5 bases, with 1 base between them. CDR3 length: 11 amino acids. The sample holds many counts of this clone. The TCR originated in a male donor with papillary thyroid cancer or a benign thyroid nodule (not recorded which). Some clones in this sample may be carry-over from other donors' samples. Sequences were obtained from blood. This chain connects TRBV12-3 or TRBV12-4 to TRBJ2-5; D not certain. CDR3 in amino acids: CASSLAETQYF. The DNA for the CDR3 is TGTGCCAGCAGTTTAGCGGAGACCCAGTACTTC.